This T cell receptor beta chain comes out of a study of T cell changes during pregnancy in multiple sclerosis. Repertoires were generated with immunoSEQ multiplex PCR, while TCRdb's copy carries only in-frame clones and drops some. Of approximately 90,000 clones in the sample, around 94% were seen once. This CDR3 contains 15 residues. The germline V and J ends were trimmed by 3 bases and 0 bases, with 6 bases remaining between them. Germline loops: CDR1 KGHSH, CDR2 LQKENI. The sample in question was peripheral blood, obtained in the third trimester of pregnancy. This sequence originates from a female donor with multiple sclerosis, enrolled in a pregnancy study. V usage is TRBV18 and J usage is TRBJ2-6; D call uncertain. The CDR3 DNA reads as TGTGCCAGCTCACCCCAATCCTCTGGGGCCAACGTCCTGACTTTC. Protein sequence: CASSPQSSGANVLTF.